One sample yielded the 32 T cell receptor beta chains listed below, sequenced in a study of beta chain features in type 1 diabetes. Study-wide points: In every one of the four CD4+ subsets, TCRB CDR3s were moderately but significantly shorter in Type 1 diabetes patients.

Antigens for these TCRs are unknown. Reverse transcription of all isolated RNA meant that expressed TCRB transcripts were sequenced. The method was immunoSEQ multiplex PCR; TCRdb's version includes in-frame clones alone and lacks a portion of them. The table lists roughly 300,000 clones, roughly 13% of them singletons. Sequenced sample: naive CD4+ T cells from blood. These receptors all stem from a man under 40 with type 1 diabetes.

The rearrangement uses TRBV14 and TRBJ2-1, with a weak D call TRBD2 (5 bases). This CDR3 has 16 amino acids. Germline CDR1 reads SGHDN; CDR2 reads FVKESK. V was clipped by 1 base and J by 0 bases, with 10 bases between them. CDR3 nucleotides: TGTGCCAGCAGCCAAGGACTACTCCTCTCCTACAATGAGCAGTTCTTC. This gives the protein CASSQGLLLSYNEQFF. Combining the CDR3 with reference TRBV14 and TRBJ2-1 gives the whole variable domain EAGVTQFPSHSVIEKGQTVTLRCDPISGHDNLYWYRRVMGKEIKFLLHFVKESKQDESGMPNNRFLAERTGGTYSTLKVQPAELEDSGVYFCASSQGLLLSYNEQFFGPGTRLTVL.

This clone was recorded a few times. The chain uses TRBV30 and TRBJ1-4; D is ambiguous. Between the trimmed V and J ends, which lost 5 bases and 6 bases, there was a span of 13 bases. CDR1 and CDR2 from the germline V gene are GTSNPN and SVGIG (reference sequence). The CDR3 extends over 13 amino acids. DNA of the CDR3: TGTGCCTGGTCGGTACAGACGGATGAAAAACTGTTTTTT. Amino acids: CAWSVQTDEKLFF. The full variable domain, rest sourced from reference TRBV30 and TRBJ1-4, is SQTIHQWPATLVQPVGSPLSLECTVEGTSNPNLYWYRQAAGRGLQLLFYSVGIGQISSEVPQNLSASRPQDRQFILSSKKLLLSDSGFYLCAWSVQTDEKLFFGSGTQLSVL.

The J gene is TRBJ2-4, the V gene TRBV4-2; TRBD2 matches at 10 bases. V shed 2 bases, J shed 3 bases, and the junction held 16 bases outside the gene matches. The CDR3 has 20 amino acids. Germline loops: CDR1 LGHNA, CDR2 YNFKEQ. In DNA form, the CDR3 reads TGTGCCAGCAGCCAACTAGCGGGAGATGGTGGGGGGATGGTCAAAAACATTCAGTACTTC. Translation: CASSQLAGDGGGMVKNIQYF.

The chain carries TRBV5-1 and TRBJ2-1; 11 bases are shared with TRBD2. V lost 5 bases to trimming and J lost 3 bases; unmatched junction nucleotides: 7. The germline V gene encodes CDR1 SGHRS and CDR2 YFSETQ. This CDR3 has 16 amino acids. Here the CDR3 reads CASSQGLAGYYNEQFF. Written as DNA, the CDR3 is TGCGCCAGCAGTCAAGGACTAGCGGGTTACTACAATGAGCAGTTCTTC.

This clone showed up just a few times. This chain connects TRBV9 to TRBJ2-3; weak D call: TRBD2 (6 bases). The length of the CDR3 is 15 residues. Germline V gives CDR1 SGDLS, CDR2 YYNGEE. Trimming pared 3 bases from V and 2 bases from J, leaving 13 bases between. For the CDR3, the DNA is TGTGCCAGCAGCGACGGAGCTAGCGACACAGATACGCAGTATTTT. Translation: CASSDGASDTDTQYF.

With regard to this clone: The same CDR3 can be traced to other DNA sequences in this sample. The chain couples TRBV5-4 to TRBJ1-2; D is ambiguous. The CDR3 length is 13 residues. The germline V gene encodes CDR1 SGHNT and CDR2 YYREEE (reference sequence). The V and J ends lost 4 bases and 2 bases respectively, with 9 bases between them. The CDR3 loop is CASSPDSNYGYTF. DNA for the CDR3: TGTGCCAGCAGCCCTGACTCCAACTATGGCTACACCTTC.

This clone was observed a handful of times. This rearrangement joins TRBV4-3 to TRBJ2-5; D ambiguous. This CDR3 has 13 amino acids. Per germline, CDR1 LGHNA and CDR2 YSLEER. The V end was cut by 1 base, the J end by 3 bases, with 6 bases between. CDR3 sequence reads: CASSQVPEETQYF. The DNA of the CDR3 is TGCGCCAGCAGCCAAGTGCCAGAAGAGACCCAGTACTTC.

This chain connects TRBV2 to TRBJ1-2; TRBD1 matches 7 bases. The V gene's germline CDR1 is SNHLY and CDR2 FYNNEI. The CDR3 spans 14 residues. The trim removed 2 bases at V and 3 bases at J, leaving 3 bases unmatched. DNA for the CDR3: TGTGCCAGCAGTGAACAAGGGACAGACTATGGCTACACCTTC. This codes for CASSEQGTDYGYTF.

This clone was seen only a few times. This chain links TRBV2 with TRBJ2-3, with D possibly TRBD2 on 7 matching bases. CDR3 length equals 15 residues. Germline V gene data show CDR1 as SNHLY and CDR2 as FYNNEI. The ends were cut back, 7 bases at V and 4 bases at J, with 18 bases in the middle. This chain's CDR3 is CASIPGGRAPDTQYF. The CDR3 DNA reads as TGTGCCAGCATCCCGGGGGGCAGGGCTCCAGATACGCAGTATTTT.

The table lists this clone with a few counts. This sequence joins TRBV7-9 and TRBJ2-3, with 9 bases fitting TRBD2. Germline CDR1 and CDR2: SEHNR and FQNEAQ (reference sequence). The CDR3 totals 14 residues. With V trimmed by 5 bases and J by 5 bases, 5 bases remained unmatched. For the CDR3, the DNA is TGTGCCAGCAGCAGTAGCGGGAGCCTAGATACGCAGTATTTT. It specifies CASSSSGSLDTQYF.

The chain recombines TRBV7-9 with TRBJ2-1, with 7 nucleotides matching TRBD1. Germline values: CDR1 SEHNR, CDR2 FQNEAQ (reference sequence). J was trimmed by 14 bases and V by 6 bases; bases with no gene match: 10. The CDR3 is 12 residues long. CDR3 DNA: TGTGCCAGCAGTCCATTGACAGGGTACGAGTTCTTC. Encoded protein: CASSPLTGYEFF. Full variable domain (outside the CDR3, taken from reference TRBV7-9 and TRBJ2-1): DTGVSQNPRHKITKRGQNVTFRCDPISEHNRLYWYRQTLGQGPEFLTYFQNEAQLEKSRLLSDRFSAERPKGSFSTLEIQRTEQGDSAMYLCASSPLTGYEFFGPGTRLTVL.

The V gene is TRBV29-1, the J gene TRBJ1-2; possible D gene TRBD1, 6 bases. V lost 7 bases and J 6 bases, leaving 15 bases between the germline ends. Per the germline V gene, CDR1 is SQVTM and CDR2 is ANQGSEA. CDR3 size: 12 residues. In DNA form, the CDR3 reads TGCAGCGCTCTCCCGCGGACAGATGGCTACACCTTC. It translates to CSALPRTDGYTF.

V is TRBV11-2 and J is TRBJ2-3; TRBD1 matches 12 bases. The CDR3 contains 16 residues. CDR1 is SGHAT and CDR2 is FQNNGV in the germline V gene. V lost 3 bases, J lost 7 bases, and 8 bases stayed unmatched. CDR3 in DNA: TGTGCCAGCAGCTTGGCCGGGACAGGGGGCTCGAATACGCAGTATTTT. Translation gives CASSLAGTGGSNTQYF. Full variable domain (outside the CDR3, taken from reference TRBV11-2 and TRBJ2-3): EAGVAQSPRYKIIEKRQSVAFWCNPISGHATLYWYQQILGQGPKLLIQFQNNGVVDDSQLPKDRFSAERLKGVDSTLKIQPAKLEDSAVYLCASSLAGTGGSNTQYFGPGTRLTVL.

This clone was observed a handful of times. Other nucleotide sequences in the sample specify the same CDR3. This chain uses TRBV4-2 with TRBJ2-1; maybe TRBD2 (5 bases). Germline CDR1 LGHNA, CDR2 YNFKEQ. This CDR3 spans 16 amino acids. V lost 1 base and J lost 0, with 10 bases in between. The CDR3 DNA is TGTGCCAGCAGCCAAGTATCCGGAGGCTCCTACAATGAGCAGTTCTTC. Its protein product is CASSQVSGGSYNEQFF.

This clone was counted a few times. The V and J genes are TRBV28 and TRBJ2-5; 11 bases are a match to TRBD2. Unmatched junction bases numbered 12, after V lost 4 bases and J lost 5 bases. The CDR3 runs 17 residues. CDR1 MDHEN and CDR2 SYDVKM come from the germline V gene. The CDR3 DNA is TGTGCCAGCAGTTCCAAAACACTAGCGGGAGTTTCGGAGACCCAGTACTTC. Protein sequence: CASSSKTLAGVSETQYF.

This chain joins TRBV28 and TRBJ2-7; 9 bases align to TRBD1. CDR3 length: 16 residues. With V trimmed by 3 bases and J by 4 bases, 10 bases remained unmatched. The germline V gene encodes CDR1 MDHEN and CDR2 SYDVKM. CDR3 nucleotides: TGTGCCAGCAGTTTTATGGGGACAGGGAATTGGTACGAGCAGTACTTC. Encoded protein: CASSFMGTGNWYEQYF. The full variable domain, completed using reference TRBV28 and TRBJ2-7, is DVKVTQSSRYLVKRTGEKVFLECVQDMDHENMFWYRQDPGLGLRLIYFSYDVKMKEKGDIPEGYSVSREKKERFSLILESASTNQTSMYLCASSFMGTGNWYEQYFGPGTRLTVT.

The chain has TRBV18 and TRBJ2-3, with a tentative D call TRBD2 (6 bases). The length of the CDR3 is 14 residues. CDR1 is KGHSH, CDR2 LQKENI, per germline. The V end was cut by 6 bases, the J end by 5 bases, with 15 bases between. The CDR3 is CASSPSGPVDTQYF. The CDR3 nucleotides read TGTGCCAGCTCTCCAAGCGGGCCGGTAGATACGCAGTATTTT.

With regard to this clone: Within the sample, other DNA sequences also encode this same CDR3. V usage is TRBV28 and J usage is TRBJ2-1, with a possible D match to TRBD2 (5 bases). CDR3 length: 11 amino acids. Looked up from germline, CDR1 is MDHEN and CDR2 is SYDVKM. V dropped 6 bases and J dropped 12 bases, with 12 bases sitting between them. CDR3 coding DNA: TGTGCCAGCAGCCTTAGCCGGGGGCAGTTCTTC. Protein: CASSLSRGQFF.

The gene calls are TRBV5-1 and TRBJ2-1, with TRBD1 matching 7 bases. Germline V gene data show CDR1 as SGHRS and CDR2 as YFSETQ. The CDR3 contains 14 residues. V lost 7 bases to trimming and J lost 0 bases; unmatched junction nucleotides: 4. The CDR3 DNA reads TGCGCCAGCCAACAGGGGATCTCCTACAATGAGCAGTTCTTC. This sequence encodes CASQQGISYNEQFF.

This clone occurred a few times. The chain employs TRBV7-9 and TRBJ1-4; D perhaps matches TRBD1 (5 bases). The CDR3 extends over 14 amino acids. In germline, CDR1 is SEHNR, CDR2 FQNEAQ (reference sequence). Between the trimmed V and J ends, which lost 1 base and 7 bases, there was a span of 10 bases. The CDR3 DNA sequence: TGTGCCAGCAGCTTAGGGGGGACTCGTGAAAAACTGTTTTTT. This codes for CASSLGGTREKLFF.

This clone appeared a few times. The DNA for the CDR3 is TGTGCCAGCAGCGGAGGAGGAGAGGCGGAAACAGATACGCAGTATTTT. This gives the protein CASSGGGEAETDTQYF. The chain uses TRBV14 and TRBJ2-3, with D maybe TRBD2 (5 bases). The CDR3 length is 16 residues. CDR1 is SGHDN and CDR2 is FVKESK in the germline V gene. Trimming shortened V by 5 bases and J by 3 bases, and 18 bases separated the two germline ends.

V and J are TRBV28 and TRBJ2-7; 12 bases align to TRBD2. This CDR3 spans 15 amino acids. Per germline, CDR1 MDHEN and CDR2 SYDVKM. V dropped 5 bases and J dropped 6; count of bases not matched to a gene: 8. In DNA, the CDR3 is TGTGCCAGCAGTGTCCCTCGACTAGCGGGAGTCGAGCAGTACTTC. Residues: CASSVPRLAGVEQYF.

This clone was seen more than once but under ten times. J is TRBJ2-3 and V is TRBV2; the match to TRBD2 covers 12 bases. The CDR3 sequence is 15 residues long. V was pared by 7 bases and J by 3 bases, with 5 bases of the junction left unmatched. Germline loops: CDR1 SNHLY, CDR2 FYNNEI. The CDR3 nucleotides read TGTGCCAGCACCATGACTAGCGGGAGAACAGATACGCAGTATTTT. Translation: CASTMTSGRTDTQYF.

The rearrangement joins TRBV6-6 to TRBJ2-7; TRBD1 is a possible D gene (6 bases). The CDR3 runs 15 residues. The germline V gene has CDR1 MNHNY and CDR2 SVGAGI (reference sequence). Trimming removed 2 bases at V and 7 bases at J, with 18 bases between. The CDR3 region has the DNA TGTGCCAGCAGTTACCCCAGGGGAACCGTGAGAGAGCAGTACTTC. This codes for CASSYPRGTVREQYF.

This clone has more than one count but fewer than ten. The rearrangement links TRBV29-1 to TRBJ2-7; a weak D match, TRBD2 (6 bases). CDR1 is SQVTM and CDR2 is ANQGSEA in the germline V gene. The ends were cut back, 0 bases at V and 0 bases at J, with 21 bases in the middle. This CDR3 region has 18 residues. The CDR3: CSVEDWGEHTPSSYEQYF. CDR3 in DNA: TGCAGCGTTGAAGATTGGGGGGAGCACACACCGTCCTCCTACGAGCAGTACTTC.

J is TRBJ2-3 and V is TRBV5-4; maybe TRBD1 (5 bases). CDR1 is SGHNT, CDR2 YYREEE, per germline (reference sequence). V gave up 0 bases and J gave up 3 bases, with 11 bases separating them. The CDR3 covers 15 residues. The CDR3 DNA sequence: TGTGCCAGCAGCTTGGGGGGCGCAGCGACAGATACGCAGTATTTT. Translating gives CASSLGGAATDTQYF.

J is TRBJ2-5 and V is TRBV4-3; TRBD1 matches 8 bases. CDR3 length: 16 amino acids. Germline V lookup: CDR1 LGHNA, CDR2 YSLEER. The junction had 11 bases not matched to a gene; V was cut back by 4 bases and J by 4 bases. DNA for the CDR3: TGCGCCAGCAGCCTAAACCCGACAGGGGTCGGAGAGACCCAGTACTTC. This translates into CASSLNPTGVGETQYF.

CDR3 bases: TGTGCCAGCTCACCGGATAGCGCCAGCTACGAGCAGTACTTC. Its protein is CASSPDSASYEQYF. The V gene is TRBV18, the J gene TRBJ2-7; a possible D gene is TRBD2 (5 bases). The CDR3 runs to 14 residues. Per germline, CDR1 KGHSH and CDR2 LQKENI. With 3 bases removed from V and 3 bases from J, the gap between germline ends came to 12 bases.

To note about this clone: This sample includes further DNA sequences coding for the same CDR3. The rearrangement links TRBV5-1 to TRBJ2-1; TRBD2 aligns across 7 bases. The J segment lost 2 bases and the V segment lost 0 bases, leaving 2 bases of the junction unmatched. The CDR3 has 15 amino acids. Germline CDR1 SGHRS, CDR2 YFSETQ. CDR3 region: CASSLASGAYNEQFF. CDR3 DNA sequence: TGCGCCAGCAGCTTGGCTAGCGGCGCCTACAATGAGCAGTTCTTC.

The rearrangement uses TRBV25-1 and TRBJ1-2; TRBD1 aligns across 7 bases. Trimming at V came to 3 bases and at J to 6 bases, leaving 10 bases not matched to a gene. The CDR3 consists of 15 residues. Germline CDR1 MGHDK, CDR2 SYGVNS. The chain's CDR3 is CASSDMSGGDDGYTF. The CDR3 DNA is TGTGCCAGCAGTGATATGTCAGGGGGTGATGATGGCTACACCTTC.

This chain uses TRBV6-1 with TRBJ2-1; tentatively, D is TRBD1 (5 bases). Deletions cut 1 base from V and 9 bases from J, with 7 bases between. The CDR3 contains 12 residues. Looked up from germline, CDR1 is MNHNS and CDR2 is SASEGT. In DNA form, the CDR3 reads TGTGCCAGCAGTGAAGGGGGCGGTGAGCAGTTCTTC. Protein: CASSEGGGEQFF.

J is TRBJ2-5 and V is TRBV5-1; 8 bases align to TRBD1. The length of the CDR3 is 15 residues. CDR1 is SGHRS, CDR2 YFSETQ, per germline. The V gene end was trimmed by 3 bases and the J gene end by 2 bases; junction bases not matched to a gene: 6. CDR3 in amino acids: CASSSGQAGQETQYF. For the CDR3, the DNA is TGCGCCAGCAGCTCGGGACAGGCCGGACAAGAGACCCAGTACTTC.